The following is a TCR beta chain sequence with its context. Its antigen remains unidentified. The data belong to a study of blood T cells in healthy people across ages. Study-level information: Every two T cells gave about one barcoded beta molecule via template switching.

The authors extracted at least 6 micrograms of total RNA per sample. Study-wide points: Diversity figures based on one million T cells were deemed too low.

The ends lost 1 base at V and 4 bases at J; junction bases unmatched: 12. CDR1 and CDR2 (germline): MDHEN, SYDVKM. The CDR3 sequence is 18 residues long. Primed by a sample-barcoded 5' primer and a J-beta primer mix, a second PCR proceeded for about 6 to 12 cycles. TCRdb re-called the 5' RACE reads through MiXCR, storing one row per CDR3 protein. The sample lists about 670,000 distinct CDR3 sequences; around two fifths were seen once. The gene calls are TRBV28 and TRBJ2-2, with TRBD2 matching 7 bases. This clonotype originated in an older man in good health. The sample was blood. CDR3 residues: CASSLFVASGAPTGELFF. The CDR3 nucleotides are TGTGCCAGCAGTTTATTTGTAGCTAGCGGAGCCCCCACCGGGGAGCTGTTTTTT.